This T cell receptor beta chain was found in a study of T cell responses to AZD1222 COVID-19 vaccine. Study-level points and caveats: The span of vaccine-associated CD4 TCRs extended across spike, with dominance at 160-218 and 743-854. Spike-specific TCR breadth rose after two AZD1222 doses, and depth rose as well. Possibly, clonal diversity was underestimated; donors were largely white British and included more females.

Concerning this clone itself: Antigen specificity is unknown.

Profiled with immunoSEQ multiplex PCR; TCRdb holds only in-frame clones, not every one. In the table there are just under 95,000 clones, over 75% of which are singletons. CDR1 and CDR2 from the germline V gene are LNHDA and SQIVND (reference sequence). This CDR3 has 16 amino acids. After removal of 3 bases from V and 5 bases from J, the junction contained 12 bases not matched to a gene. The genes are TRBV19 and TRBJ2-5; TRBD1 matches 7 bases. The sequences come from peripheral blood, collected on day 0 of AZD1222 vaccination. This receptor was identified in an adult in good health. This CDR3 reads CASSISPAGGRETQYF. CDR3 DNA sequence: TGTGCCAGTAGTATTAGTCCCGCAGGGGGACGTGAGACCCAGTACTTC.